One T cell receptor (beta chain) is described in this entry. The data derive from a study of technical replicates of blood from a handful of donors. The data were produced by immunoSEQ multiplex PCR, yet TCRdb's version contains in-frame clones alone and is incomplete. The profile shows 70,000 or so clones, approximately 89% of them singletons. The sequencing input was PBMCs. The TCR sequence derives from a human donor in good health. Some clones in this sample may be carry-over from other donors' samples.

The CDR3 reads CASSQETRLEGYNEQFF. The DNA for the CDR3 is TGCGCCAGCAGCCAGGAAACGAGGCTTGAGGGTTACAATGAGCAGTTCTTC. The rearrangement uses TRBV4-3 and TRBJ2-1, with a weak D call TRBD2 (5 bases). The CDR3 runs 17 residues. Between the trimmed V and J ends, which lost 3 bases and 4 bases, there was a span of 19 bases. Per germline, CDR1 LGHNA and CDR2 YSLEER.